The rows below give T cell receptor beta chains drawn from one sample of a study of shared clonotypes between healthy human individuals. The table came from immunoSEQ multiplex PCR; TCRdb's copy has only in-frame clones and leaves some out. The sample consists of roughly 1,800,000 clones, about 95% of them appearing once. Specimen: naive CD8+ T cells sorted from blood. All receptors come from a man aged 18 to 29 in good health. The CDR3 runs from the conserved cysteine through the conserved F or W. A D gene is named only where the DNA matches it firmly. Clone size is shown for a subset of rows, as once, few, many or a class of expanded clone.

cdr3_aa: CASSAEGSEAFF
cdr3_nt: TGTGCCAGCAGCGCAGAGGGGTCTGAAGCTTTCTTT
j_call: TRBJ1-1
d_call: -
v_call: TRBV5-4
clone_size: -

cdr3_aa: CASGLVDAHYTEAFF
cdr3_nt: TGTGCTAGTGGTTTGGTTGACGCTCACTACACTGAAGCTTTCTTT
j_call: TRBJ1-1
d_call: -
v_call: TRBV12-5
clone_size: -

cdr3_aa: CASSSDSTHEKLFF
cdr3_nt: TGTGCCAGCAGCTCGGACTCGACCCATGAAAAACTGTTTTTT
j_call: TRBJ1-4
d_call: -
v_call: TRBV5-6
clone_size: -

cdr3_aa: CASSIVWTGEKLFF
cdr3_nt: TGTGCCAGTAGTATCGTTTGGACAGGCGAAAAACTGTTTTTT
j_call: TRBJ1-4
d_call: TRBD1
v_call: TRBV19
clone_size: -

cdr3_aa: CASSPLLADNEQFF
cdr3_nt: TGCGCCAGCAGCCCCCTGCTAGCGGACAATGAGCAGTTCTTC
j_call: TRBJ2-1
d_call: TRBD2
v_call: TRBV4-1
clone_size: once

cdr3_aa: CASSQSGLGGELFF
cdr3_nt: TGTGCCAGCAGCCAATCGGGGCTCGGCGGGGAGCTGTTTTTT
j_call: TRBJ2-2
d_call: -
v_call: TRBV16
clone_size: -

cdr3_aa: CASSFGTAYEQYF
cdr3_nt: TGTGCCAGCAGTTTCGGGACAGCCTACGAGCAGTACTTC
j_call: TRBJ2-7
d_call: TRBD1
v_call: TRBV28
clone_size: -

cdr3_aa: CASSYSIGGTYEQYF
cdr3_nt: TGTGCCAGCAGTTACTCTATCGGGGGGACCTACGAGCAGTACTTC
j_call: TRBJ2-7
d_call: TRBD2
v_call: TRBV6-5
clone_size: -

cdr3_aa: CASSFTGLHGDTQYF
cdr3_nt: TGCGCCAGCAGCTTTACAGGGCTTCATGGAGATACGCAGTATTTT
j_call: TRBJ2-3
d_call: -
v_call: TRBV5-1
clone_size: once

cdr3_aa: CASSEQTSLYQETQYF
cdr3_nt: TGTGCCAGCAGTGAACAAACTAGCCTGTACCAAGAGACCCAGTACTTC
j_call: TRBJ2-5
d_call: -
v_call: TRBV2
clone_size: -

cdr3_aa: CASSGWVNKYEQYF
cdr3_nt: TGTGCCAGCAGTGGTTGGGTCAACAAGTACGAGCAGTACTTC
j_call: TRBJ2-7
d_call: -
v_call: TRBV2
clone_size: -

cdr3_aa: CASSSDGPEQFF
cdr3_nt: TGTGCCAGCAGTTCCGACGGACCTGAGCAGTTCTTC
j_call: TRBJ2-1
d_call: -
v_call: TRBV27
clone_size: -

cdr3_aa: CASTRTGFVGNQPQHF
cdr3_nt: TGTGCCAGTACCCGGACAGGGTTTGTTGGCAATCAGCCCCAGCATTTT
j_call: TRBJ1-5
d_call: TRBD1
v_call: TRBV19
clone_size: -

cdr3_aa: CASSQERLAVYNEQFF
cdr3_nt: TGCGCCAGCAGCCAAGAACGGCTAGCGGTCTACAATGAGCAGTTCTTC
j_call: TRBJ2-1
d_call: TRBD2
v_call: TRBV4-3
clone_size: -

cdr3_aa: CASSYSLAGGYHEQYF
cdr3_nt: TGTGCCAGCAGTTACTCCCTAGCGGGAGGGTACCACGAGCAGTACTTC
j_call: TRBJ2-7
d_call: TRBD2
v_call: TRBV6-6
clone_size: -

cdr3_aa: CASSNTEDREAYEQYF
cdr3_nt: TGTGCCAGCAGTAATACCGAAGACAGGGAGGCCTACGAGCAGTACTTC
j_call: TRBJ2-7
d_call: -
v_call: TRBV27
clone_size: -

cdr3_aa: CASSYLGSSSYNEQFF
cdr3_nt: TGTGCCAGCAGTTATCTGGGGAGTAGCTCCTACAATGAGCAGTTCTTC
j_call: TRBJ2-1
d_call: -
v_call: TRBV6-6
clone_size: -

cdr3_aa: CASSSLTYEQYF
cdr3_nt: TGTGCCAGCAGCTCCCTGACCTACGAGCAGTACTTC
j_call: TRBJ2-7
d_call: -
v_call: TRBV7-8
clone_size: -

cdr3_aa: CASSHSGTGDEKLFF
cdr3_nt: TGCGCCAGCAGCCACTCCGGGACAGGGGACGAAAAACTGTTTTTT
j_call: TRBJ1-4
d_call: TRBD1
v_call: TRBV4-1
clone_size: -

cdr3_aa: CASSFRGAYEQFF
cdr3_nt: TGTGCCAGCAGTTTCCGGGGGGCTTATGAGCAGTTCTTC
j_call: TRBJ2-1
d_call: -
v_call: TRBV28
clone_size: -

cdr3_aa: CASSEEGLPVYEQYF
cdr3_nt: TGTGCCAGCAGTGAAGAGGGGTTGCCTGTCTACGAGCAGTACTTC
j_call: TRBJ2-7
d_call: -
v_call: TRBV6-1
clone_size: once

cdr3_aa: CASSEWAGNKYEAFF
cdr3_nt: TGTGCCAGCAGTGAGTGGGCGGGGAACAAATATGAAGCTTTCTTT
j_call: TRBJ1-1
d_call: -
v_call: TRBV6-1
clone_size: -

cdr3_aa: CASSVGSGSPDEQYF
cdr3_nt: TGTGCCAGCAGCGTAGGGAGCGGGAGTCCCGACGAGCAGTACTTC
j_call: TRBJ2-7
d_call: TRBD2
v_call: TRBV9
clone_size: -

cdr3_aa: CASSQGARSSYEQYF
cdr3_nt: TGCGCCAGCAGCCAAGGCGCTAGGAGCTCCTACGAGCAGTACTTC
j_call: TRBJ2-7
d_call: -
v_call: TRBV4-1
clone_size: -

cdr3_aa: CASSSTGIGELFF
cdr3_nt: TGTGCCAGCAGCTCGACAGGGATCGGGGAGCTGTTTTTT
j_call: TRBJ2-2
d_call: TRBD1
v_call: TRBV11-2
clone_size: once

cdr3_aa: CASSWDRLNSNQPQHF
cdr3_nt: TGTGCCAGCAGCTGGGACAGGTTGAATAGCAATCAGCCCCAGCATTTT
j_call: TRBJ1-5
d_call: TRBD1
v_call: TRBV5-4
clone_size: -

cdr3_aa: CASSQGQENSPLHF
cdr3_nt: TGCGCCAGCAGCCAAGGACAGGAGAATTCACCCCTCCACTTT
j_call: TRBJ1-6
d_call: -
v_call: TRBV4-1
clone_size: -

cdr3_aa: CASSFRGANTEAFF
cdr3_nt: TGCGCCAGCAGCTTTCGGGGGGCGAACACTGAAGCTTTCTTT
j_call: TRBJ1-1
d_call: -
v_call: TRBV4-1
clone_size: -